The 24 T cell receptor beta chains given below trace back to one sample, sequenced in a study of cytotoxic CD8 clonotypes in ibrutinib-treated CLL. Produced via immunoSEQ multiplex PCR; TCRdb's table is partial and in-frame only. The table shows approximately 280,000 clones, with 70% to 80% occurring only once. Sequenced here: PBMCs, sampled at disease progression, from a patient treated with ibrutinib. These receptors were obtained from a human donor with chronic lymphocytic leukemia.

CDR3: CASSPLAGAYEQYF. As DNA, the CDR3 is TGCGCCAGCAGCCCTCTGGCGGGGGCCTACGAGCAGTACTTC. J is TRBJ2-7 and V is TRBV5-1, with 7 bases matching TRBD2. Germline lookup yields CDR1 SGHRS and CDR2 YFSETQ. The V segment lost 4 bases and the J segment 2 bases; nucleotides outside the gene matches: 6. The CDR3 runs 14 residues.

A few counts support this clone. V is TRBV7-8 and J is TRBJ1-1; 8 bases line up with TRBD1. Germline V CDR1 and CDR2: SGHVS, FQNEAQ. Losses at the gene ends were 1 base for V and 6 bases for J; bases not matched to a gene: 4. The CDR3 spans 14 residues. The CDR3 sequence: CASSLGQGAAEAFF. In DNA form, the CDR3 reads TGTGCCAGCAGCTTAGGGCAGGGGGCCGCTGAAGCTTTCTTT.

This clone appeared a few times. CDR3 in DNA: TGCGCCAGCAGCTTGGCAGGGAGTGGAACCGGGGAGCTGTTTTTT. It encodes CASSLAGSGTGELFF. The V call is TRBV5-1, the J call TRBJ2-2; D may match TRBD1 or TRBD2 (5 bases each). The germline V and J ends were trimmed by 0 bases and 5 bases, with 11 bases remaining between them. The CDR3 contains 15 residues. Germline V gene sequence: CDR1 SGHRS, CDR2 YFSETQ.

V is TRBV1 and J is TRBJ1-1; TRBD1 is the table's D call and was not checked against the DNA. TRBV1 is a pseudogene. The CDR3 loop spans 12 amino acids. This chain's CDR3 is CTSRTGNTEAFF. The CDR3 DNA sequence: TGCACCAGCAGGACAGGGAACACTGAAGCTTTCTTT.

This chain links TRBV27 with TRBJ1-2; D gene ambiguous. The ends were cut back, 1 base at V and 4 bases at J, with 7 bases in the middle. The CDR3 is 13 residues long. The V gene's germline CDR1 is MNHEY and CDR2 SMNVEV (reference sequence). CDR3 coding DNA: TGTGCCAGCAGTTTATTGGGGAGCTATGGCTACACCTTC. Its protein is CASSLLGSYGYTF.

This chain uses TRBV2 with TRBJ1-4; no firm D call. Germline CDR1 is SNHLY and CDR2 is FYNNEI. The CDR3 has 16 residues. The V end lost 4 bases, the J end lost 0 bases, and 12 bases lay between the germline ends. CDR3: CASSGSNSATNEKLFF. The CDR3 region has the DNA TGTGCCAGCAGTGGTTCGAACAGTGCAACTAATGAAAAACTGTTTTTT.

The chain is built from TRBV18 and TRBJ2-6; D remains unclear. Germline V lookup: CDR1 KGHSH, CDR2 LQKENI. The V and J ends lost 1 base and 0 bases respectively, with 16 bases between them. This CDR3 comprises 19 residues. This CDR3 is CASSPRVFYYSSGANVLTF. As DNA, the CDR3 is TGTGCCAGCTCACCACGAGTCTTTTATTATAGCTCTGGGGCCAACGTCCTGACTTTC.

CDR3 loop: CASSESVGRVDGYTF. The CDR3 coding sequence is TGCGCCAGCAGTGAGTCCGTGGGCAGGGTGGATGGCTACACCTTC. The genes are TRBV10-2 and TRBJ1-2; possibly TRBD1 for D (5 bases). This CDR3 has 15 residues. Trimming removed 0 bases from V and 6 bases from J, with 14 bases in between. Germline values: CDR1 WSHSY, CDR2 SAAADI.

This chain uses TRBV5-4 with TRBJ2-3, with 14 nucleotides matching TRBD2. V lost 6 bases and J lost 4; bases outside the gene matches: 7. The CDR3 covers 16 residues. Germline V lookup: CDR1 SGHNT, CDR2 YYREEE (reference sequence). The CDR3 nucleotides read TGTGCCAGCACCCTGGGACTAGCGGGAGCCTCAGATACGCAGTATTTT. Translating gives CASTLGLAGASDTQYF.

The V and J genes are TRBV27 and TRBJ1-5; no clear D gene. Germline CDR1 MNHEY, CDR2 SMNVEV (reference sequence). The V end lost 6 bases, the J end lost 2 bases, and 14 bases lay between the germline ends. The CDR3 length is 15 residues. The CDR3 is CASRKRAGGNQPQHF. The CDR3 bases are TGTGCCAGCAGGAAACGAGCGGGAGGCAATCAGCCCCAGCATTTT.

The chain uses TRBV13 and TRBJ2-5; D call uncertain. This CDR3 is built from 13 residues. Trimming removed 3 bases from V and 1 base from J, with 6 bases in between. CDR1 is PRHDT and CDR2 is FYEKMQ in the germline V gene (reference sequence). This chain's CDR3 is CASSLDVQETQYF. The CDR3 coding sequence is TGTGCCAGCAGCTTGGACGTCCAAGAGACCCAGTACTTC.

The J gene is TRBJ2-1, the V gene TRBV7-2; TRBD1 aligns across 8 bases. Trimming cost V 5 bases and J 0 bases; bases outside gene matches: 6. Germline-derived CDR1 and CDR2 are SGHTA and FQGNSA. CDR3 size: 16 residues. The CDR3: CASSGRTGTSYNEQFF. DNA for the CDR3: TGTGCCAGCAGCGGTCGGACAGGGACCTCCTACAATGAGCAGTTCTTC.

This clone has only one observation. The chain is built from TRBV9 and TRBJ2-7; 9 nucleotides agree with TRBD2. With V trimmed by 0 bases and J by 7 bases, 17 bases remained unmatched. CDR3 size: 18 residues. The germline gives CDR1 SGDLS, CDR2 YYNGEE. CDR3 sequence: CASSVAETSGSYVSEQYF. The DNA for the CDR3 is TGTGCCAGCAGCGTAGCTGAGACTAGCGGCTCCTACGTGTCGGAGCAGTACTTC.

V and J are TRBV4-3 and TRBJ2-3; 11 bases agree with TRBD2. V lost 2 bases to trimming and J lost 4 bases; unmatched junction nucleotides: 5. The CDR3 is made up of 16 amino acids. Looked up from germline, CDR1 is LGHNA and CDR2 is YSLEER. The DNA for the CDR3 is TGCGCCAGCAGCCAACTCACTAGCGGGAGAGCAGATACGCAGTATTTT. Its translation is CASSQLTSGRADTQYF.

The chain links TRBV7-8 to TRBJ1-2; a weak D match, TRBD1 (5 bases). The CDR3 is 11 residues long. Germline CDR1 and CDR2: SGHVS and FQNEAQ. The V and J ends lost 1 base and 12 bases respectively, with 9 bases between them. The CDR3 bases are TGTGCCAGCAGCTTAGGGGGGATCGACACCTTC. Residues: CASSLGGIDTF.

The gene calls are TRBV9 and TRBJ2-4; the D is unclear. V was shortened by 4 bases and J by 0 bases, with 14 bases between the two germline ends. Germline lookup yields CDR1 SGDLS and CDR2 YYNGEE. This CDR3 contains 16 residues. DNA of the CDR3: TGTGCCAGCAGCCCCCTTGCGGACCTAGCCAAAAACATTCAGTACTTC. It is translated as CASSPLADLAKNIQYF.

The V call is TRBV2, the J call TRBJ2-5, with D tentatively TRBD2 (5 bases). Trimming took off 2 bases at V and 2 bases at J, with 9 bases between the two ends. The CDR3 consists of 14 residues. Germline V CDR1 and CDR2: SNHLY, FYNNEI. The CDR3 DNA is TGTGCCAGCAGTGAATATCCGGGGCAAGAGACCCAGTACTTC. Translating gives CASSEYPGQETQYF.

This chain joins TRBV5-1 and TRBJ2-7; D gene uncertain. There are 14 residues in the CDR3. Germline CDR1 reads SGHRS; CDR2 reads YFSETQ. The V end was cut by 0 bases, the J end by 0 bases, with 7 bases between. The CDR3 loop is CASSLVARSYEQYF. The CDR3 DNA reads as TGCGCCAGCAGCTTGGTGGCCCGCTCCTACGAGCAGTACTTC.

The rearrangement uses TRBV4-3 and TRBJ2-1, with D perhaps matching TRBD1 or TRBD2 (6 bases each). There are 15 residues in the CDR3. CDR1 is LGHNA, CDR2 YSLEER, per germline. Trimming removed 4 bases from V and 4 bases from J, with 14 bases in between. CDR3 sequence (DNA): TGCGCCAGCAGCCTGGGGGGCGGGATGTACAATGAGCAGTTCTTC. This encodes CASSLGGGMYNEQFF.

This clone was picked up a small number of times. The chain joins TRBV28 to TRBJ1-2; 7 nucleotides align to TRBD1. V dropped 0 bases and J dropped 3; count of bases not matched to a gene: 7. The germline CDR1 and CDR2 sequences are MDHEN and SYDVKM. CDR3 length: 16 residues. CDR3 residues: CASSLWLEGADYGYTF. As DNA, the CDR3 is TGTGCCAGCAGTTTATGGCTTGAGGGGGCGGACTATGGCTACACCTTC.

The chain employs TRBV11-3 and TRBJ2-5; perhaps D is TRBD1 or TRBD2 (5 bases each). Per the germline V gene, CDR1 is SGHNT and CDR2 is YENEEA. The CDR3 has 14 residues. Trimming removed 5 bases from V and 0 bases from J, with 10 bases in between. CDR3 region: CASSKGPNQETQYF. The CDR3 DNA follows: TGTGCCAGCAGCAAGGGACCGAACCAAGAGACCCAGTACTTC.

The chain uses TRBV7-3 and TRBJ2-3; 8 bases map to TRBD2. Unmatched junction bases numbered 3, after V lost 1 base and J lost 0 bases. Germline assignment: CDR1 SGHTA and CDR2 FQGTGA. The CDR3 covers 16 residues. The CDR3 here is CASSLRAGGSTDTQYF. The CDR3 coding sequence is TGTGCCAGCAGCTTAAGGGCGGGAGGCAGCACAGATACGCAGTATTTT. Full variable domain (rest looked up from reference TRBV7-3 and TRBJ2-3): GAGVSQTPSNKVTEKGKYVELRCDPISGHTALYWYRQSLGQGPEFLIYFQGTGAADDSGLPNDRFFAVRPEGSVSTLKIQRTERGDSAVYLCASSLRAGGSTDTQYFGPGTRLTVL.

The genes are TRBV7-2 and TRBJ2-2; no firm D call. Trimming removed 5 bases from V and 3 bases from J, with 19 bases in between. The germline V gene has CDR1 SGHTA and CDR2 FQGNSA. This CDR3 region has 17 residues. The CDR3 is CASSRGRAALYTGELFF. The CDR3 region has the DNA TGTGCCAGCAGCAGAGGACGGGCGGCGCTTTACACCGGGGAGCTGTTTTTT.

The chain joins TRBV29-1 to TRBJ1-1, with 7 bases matching TRBD1. CDR3 length equals 13 residues. Germline-derived CDR1 and CDR2 are SQVTM and ANQGSEA. After removal of 7 bases from V and 4 bases from J, the junction contained 9 bases not matched to a gene. The CDR3, as DNA: TGCAGCGGGAGGTGGGGGACAGTCACTGAAGCTTTCTTT. This encodes CSGRWGTVTEAFF.